This T cell receptor (beta chain) was captured by sequencing in a study of blood T cell repertoires in COVID-19. Profiled with immunoSEQ multiplex PCR; TCRdb holds only in-frame clones, not every one. The sample has about 140,000 clones; under 90% are singletons. Each participant's cohort was designated according to participant-reported clinical history. The germline gives CDR1 SGHVS, CDR2 FNYEAQ. Trimming removed 5 bases at V and 4 bases at J, with 15 bases between. CDR3 length: 15 amino acids. The sequencing sample was made of PBMCs or T cells enriched from blood (not recorded which). The clonotype was recovered from a woman in her late teens or twenties who had been exposed to COVID-19. The V and J genes are TRBV7-6 and TRBJ1-3; D may be TRBD1 (5 bases). The CDR3 region has the DNA TGTGCCAGCAGCCTATTCTCAGGGTCGGGAAACACCATATATTTT. This gives the protein CASSLFSGSGNTIYF.